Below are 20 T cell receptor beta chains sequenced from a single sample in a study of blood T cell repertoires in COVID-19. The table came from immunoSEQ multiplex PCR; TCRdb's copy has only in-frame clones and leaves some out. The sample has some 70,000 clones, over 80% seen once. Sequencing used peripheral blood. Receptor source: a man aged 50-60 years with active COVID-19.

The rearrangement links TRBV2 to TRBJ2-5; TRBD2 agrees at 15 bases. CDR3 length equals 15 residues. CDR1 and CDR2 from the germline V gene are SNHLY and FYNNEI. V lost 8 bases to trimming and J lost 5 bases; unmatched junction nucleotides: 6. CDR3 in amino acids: CASEGGLAGGETQYF. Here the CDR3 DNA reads TGTGCCAGCGAGGGGGGACTAGCGGGAGGTGAGACCCAGTACTTC.

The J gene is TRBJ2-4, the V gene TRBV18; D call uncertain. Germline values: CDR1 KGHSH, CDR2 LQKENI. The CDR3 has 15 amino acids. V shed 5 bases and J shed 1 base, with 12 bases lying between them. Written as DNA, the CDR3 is TGTGCCAGCTCATCCGGATTGGAGGCCAAAAACATTCAGTACTTC. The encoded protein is CASSSGLEAKNIQYF.

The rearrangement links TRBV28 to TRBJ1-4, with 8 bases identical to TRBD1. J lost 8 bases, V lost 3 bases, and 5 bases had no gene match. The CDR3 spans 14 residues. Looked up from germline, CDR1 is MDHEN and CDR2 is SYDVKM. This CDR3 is CASSLVAGGEKLFF. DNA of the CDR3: TGTGCCAGCAGTTTGGTGGCAGGGGGCGAAAAACTGTTTTTT.

CDR3 sequence (DNA): TGTGCCAGCAGCCAAGCCGGGACAGGGAGGTATACGCAGTATTTT. Its translation: CASSQAGTGRYTQYF. The chain couples TRBV14 to TRBJ2-3, with 9 bases that match TRBD1. Germline loops: CDR1 SGHDN, CDR2 FVKESK. With V trimmed by 1 base and J by 7 bases, 6 bases remained unmatched. The CDR3 covers 15 residues. Together with reference TRBV14 and TRBJ2-3, the CDR3 gives the full variable domain: EAGVTQFPSHSVIEKGQTVTLRCDPISGHDNLYWYRRVMGKEIKFLLHFVKESKQDESGMPNNRFLAERTGGTYSTLKVQPAELEDSGVYFCASSQAGTGRYTQYFGPGTRLTVL.

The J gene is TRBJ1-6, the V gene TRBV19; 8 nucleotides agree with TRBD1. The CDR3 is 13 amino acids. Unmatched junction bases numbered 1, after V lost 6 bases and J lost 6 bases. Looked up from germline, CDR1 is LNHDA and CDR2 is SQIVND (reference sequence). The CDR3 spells CASRGQANSPLHF. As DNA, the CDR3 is TGTGCCAGTAGGGGACAGGCTAATTCACCCCTCCACTTT. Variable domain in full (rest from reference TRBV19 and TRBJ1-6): DGGITQSPKYLFRKEGQNVTLSCEQNLNHDAMYWYRQDPGQGLRLIYYSQIVNDFQKGDIAEGYSVSREKKESFPLTVTSAQKNPTAFYLCASRGQANSPLHFGNGTRLTVT.

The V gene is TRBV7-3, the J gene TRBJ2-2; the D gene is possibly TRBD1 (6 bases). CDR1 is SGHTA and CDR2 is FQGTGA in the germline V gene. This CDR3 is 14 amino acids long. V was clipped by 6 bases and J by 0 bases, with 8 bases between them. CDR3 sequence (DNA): TGTGCCAGCAGAAGGACAGCGAACACCGGGGAGCTGTTTTTT. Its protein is CASRRTANTGELFF.

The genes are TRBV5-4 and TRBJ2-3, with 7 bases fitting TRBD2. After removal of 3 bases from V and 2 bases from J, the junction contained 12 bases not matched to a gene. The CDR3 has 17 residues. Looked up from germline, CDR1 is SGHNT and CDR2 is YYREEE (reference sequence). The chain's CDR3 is CASSSKKGGRNTDTQYF. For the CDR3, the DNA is TGTGCCAGCAGCTCTAAAAAAGGCGGGAGAAACACAGATACGCAGTATTTT.

The CDR3 sequence is CASSLSQNTYEQYF. CDR3 nucleotide sequence: TGTGCCAGCAGCTTGTCCCAGAACACCTACGAGCAGTACTTC. The chain is built from TRBV5-6 and TRBJ2-7; D uncertain. This CDR3 contains 14 residues. Germline V gene lookup returns CDR1 SGHDT and CDR2 YYEEEE. V was clipped by 1 base and J by 2 bases, with 10 bases between them. The whole variable domain, remainder taken from reference TRBV5-6 and TRBJ2-7, is DAGVTQSPTHLIKTRGQQVTLRCSPKSGHDTVSWYQQALGQGPQFIFQYYEEEERQRGNFPDRFSGHQFPNYSSELNVNALLLGDSALYLCASSLSQNTYEQYFGPGTRLTVT.

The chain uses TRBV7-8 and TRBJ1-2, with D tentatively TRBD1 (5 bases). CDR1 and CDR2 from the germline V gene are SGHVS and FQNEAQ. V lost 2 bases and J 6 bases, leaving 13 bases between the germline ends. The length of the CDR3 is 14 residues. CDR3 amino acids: CASSLLRGSDGYTF. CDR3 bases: TGTGCCAGCAGCTTACTTCGGGGGAGTGATGGCTACACCTTC. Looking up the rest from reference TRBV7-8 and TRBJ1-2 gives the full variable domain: GAGVSQSPRYKVAKRGQDVALRCDPISGHVSLFWYQQALGQGPEFLTYFQNEAQLDKSGLPSDRFFAERPEGSVSTLKIQRTQQEDSAVYLCASSLLRGSDGYTFGSGTRLTVV.

The CDR3 loop is CASSLYSPTGELFF. For the CDR3, the DNA is TGTGCCAGCAGTTTATACTCACCTACCGGGGAGCTGTTTTTT. J is TRBJ2-2 and V is TRBV28; no clear D gene. Germline assignment: CDR1 MDHEN and CDR2 SYDVKM. The V end lost 1 base, the J end lost 5 bases, and 8 bases lay between the germline ends. The CDR3 contains 14 residues. Using reference TRBV28 and TRBJ2-2 for the parts outside the CDR3, the full variable domain is DVKVTQSSRYLVKRTGEKVFLECVQDMDHENMFWYRQDPGLGLRLIYFSYDVKMKEKGDIPEGYSVSREKKERFSLILESASTNQTSMYLCASSLYSPTGELFFGEGSRLTVL.

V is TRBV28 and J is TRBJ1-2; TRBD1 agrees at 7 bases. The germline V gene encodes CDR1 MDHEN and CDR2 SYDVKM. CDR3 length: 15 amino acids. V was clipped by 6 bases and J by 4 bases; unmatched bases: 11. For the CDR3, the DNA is TGTGCCAGCAGAACAGGGGCCGTGAATCCCTATGGCTACACCTTC. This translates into CASRTGAVNPYGYTF.

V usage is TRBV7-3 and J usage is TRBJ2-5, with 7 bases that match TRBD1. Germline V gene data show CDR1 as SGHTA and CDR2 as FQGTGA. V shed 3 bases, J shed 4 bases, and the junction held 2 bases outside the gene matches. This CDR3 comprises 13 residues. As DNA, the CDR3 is TGTGCCAGCAGCTTGGGACAGATAGAGACCCAGTACTTC. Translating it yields CASSLGQIETQYF.

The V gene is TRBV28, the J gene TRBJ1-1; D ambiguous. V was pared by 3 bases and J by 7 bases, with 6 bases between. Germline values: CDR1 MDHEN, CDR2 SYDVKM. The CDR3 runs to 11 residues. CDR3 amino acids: CASSLNYEAFF. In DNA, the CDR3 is TGTGCCAGCAGTTTGAACTATGAAGCTTTCTTT.

CDR3 protein: CASSYSGLAGASEAFF. In nucleotides, the CDR3 is TGTGCCAGCAGTTACTCGGGTCTGGCGGGGGCTTCTGAAGCTTTCTTT. The genes are TRBV6-5 and TRBJ1-1, with D perhaps matching TRBD1 (6 bases). The CDR3 contains 16 residues. The germline V and J ends were trimmed by 0 bases and 6 bases, with 17 bases remaining between them. Germline V CDR1 and CDR2: MNHEY, SVGAGI.

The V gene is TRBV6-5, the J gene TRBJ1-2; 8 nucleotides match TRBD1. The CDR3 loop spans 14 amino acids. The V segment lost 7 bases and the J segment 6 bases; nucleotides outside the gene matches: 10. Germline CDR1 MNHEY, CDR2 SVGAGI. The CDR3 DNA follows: TGTGCCAGCACTCCTCCGGGACAGGCCAATGGCTACACCTTC. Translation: CASTPPGQANGYTF.

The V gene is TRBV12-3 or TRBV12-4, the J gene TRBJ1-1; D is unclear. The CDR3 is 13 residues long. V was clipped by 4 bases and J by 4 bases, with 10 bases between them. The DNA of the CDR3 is TGTGCCAGCAGTTCCAGAGGAGGCACTGAAGCTTTCTTT. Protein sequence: CASSSRGGTEAFF.

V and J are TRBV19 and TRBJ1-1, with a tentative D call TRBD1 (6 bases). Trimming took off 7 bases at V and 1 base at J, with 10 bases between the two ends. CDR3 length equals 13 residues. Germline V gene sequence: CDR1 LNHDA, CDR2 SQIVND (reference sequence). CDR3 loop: CASTQTGNTEAFF. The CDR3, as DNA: TGTGCCAGTACCCAGACAGGGAACACTGAAGCTTTCTTT.

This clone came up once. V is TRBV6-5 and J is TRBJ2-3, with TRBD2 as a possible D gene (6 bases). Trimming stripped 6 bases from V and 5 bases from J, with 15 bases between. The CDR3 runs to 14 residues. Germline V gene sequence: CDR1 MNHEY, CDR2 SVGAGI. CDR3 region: CASSPEEGQDTQYF. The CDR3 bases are TGTGCCAGCAGCCCCGAGGAGGGGCAAGATACGCAGTATTTT.

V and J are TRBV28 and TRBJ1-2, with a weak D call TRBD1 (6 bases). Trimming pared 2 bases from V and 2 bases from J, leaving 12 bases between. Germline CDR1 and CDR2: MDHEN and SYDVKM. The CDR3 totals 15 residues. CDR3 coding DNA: TGTGCCAGCAGTTTAGGGGAAACAGGGAACTATGGCTACACCTTC. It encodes CASSLGETGNYGYTF.

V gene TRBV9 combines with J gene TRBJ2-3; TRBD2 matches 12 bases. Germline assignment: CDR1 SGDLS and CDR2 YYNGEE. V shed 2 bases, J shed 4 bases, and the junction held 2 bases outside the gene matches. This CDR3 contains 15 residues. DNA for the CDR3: TGTGCCAGCAGCGTGACTAGCGGGGGTGCAGATACGCAGTATTTT. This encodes CASSVTSGGADTQYF. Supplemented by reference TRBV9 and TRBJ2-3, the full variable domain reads DSGVTQTPKHLITATGQRVTLRCSPRSGDLSVYWYQQSLDQGLQFLIQYYNGEERAKGNILERFSAQQFPDLHSELNLSSLELGDSALYFCASSVTSGGADTQYFGPGTRLTVL.